This T cell receptor beta chain stems from a study of OX40 agonist ivuxolimab in advanced cancers. Sequencing was performed with immunoSEQ multiplex PCR; in TCRdb, only in-frame clones are kept and a portion is missing. The sample has about 71,000 clones, approximately 94% seen once. CDR3 length: 17 residues. Trimming took off 5 bases at V and 2 bases at J, with 19 bases between the two ends. CDR1 is SGHTA and CDR2 is FQGNSA in the germline V gene. The source of this sequence is an adult with an advanced solid tumor such as melanoma, head and neck, liver or kidney cancer. This material consisted of CD4+ or CD8+ T cells sorted from blood, taken in a trial of the OX40 agonist ivuxolimab. J is TRBJ1-5 and V is TRBV7-2; a possible D gene is TRBD1 (5 bases). The CDR3 sequence is CASSLTGDRPRNQPQHF. CDR3 coding DNA: TGTGCCAGCAGCCTGACCGGAGACAGACCACGCAATCAGCCCCAGCATTTT.